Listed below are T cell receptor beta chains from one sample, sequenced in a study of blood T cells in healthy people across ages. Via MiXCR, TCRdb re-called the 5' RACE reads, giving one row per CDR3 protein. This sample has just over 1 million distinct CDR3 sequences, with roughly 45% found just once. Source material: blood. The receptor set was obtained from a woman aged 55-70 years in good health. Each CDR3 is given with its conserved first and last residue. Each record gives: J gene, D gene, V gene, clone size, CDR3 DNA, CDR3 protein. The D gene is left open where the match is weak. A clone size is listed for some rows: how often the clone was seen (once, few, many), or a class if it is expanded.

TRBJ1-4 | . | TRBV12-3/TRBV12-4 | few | TGTGCCAGCAGCCGTAAGGCTAGTGAAAAACTGTTTTTT | CASSRKASEKLFF
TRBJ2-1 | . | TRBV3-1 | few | TGTGCCAGCAGCCAAGAGCGGCGGTATAGTGGTGAGCAGTTCTTC | CASSQERRYSGEQFF
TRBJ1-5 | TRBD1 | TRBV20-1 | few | TGCAGTGCTAGTACAGGGGCTAGCCAGCCCCAGCATTTT | CSASTGASQPQHF
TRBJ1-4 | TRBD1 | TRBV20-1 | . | TGCAGTGCTAGAGATCCGGCAGGGGGAAGAAGGGGGGAAAAACTGTTTTTT | CSARDPAGGRRGEKLFF
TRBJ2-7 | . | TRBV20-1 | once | TGCAGTGCTAGCCCTGGTCAGGGGACCCACGAGCAGTACTTC | CSASPGQGTHEQYF
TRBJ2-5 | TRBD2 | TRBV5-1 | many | TGCGCCAGCAGCATGACGGGAGGAGAGACCCAGTACTTC | CASSMTGGETQYF
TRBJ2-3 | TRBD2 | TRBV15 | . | TGTGCCACCAGCCCTCGACTAGCGGGAGCCACAGATACGCAGTATTTT | CATSPRLAGATDTQYF
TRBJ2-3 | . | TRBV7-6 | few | TGTGCCAGCGCTGCCGGGGCGGATACGCAGTATTTT | CASAAGADTQYF
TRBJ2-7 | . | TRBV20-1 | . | TGCAGTGCTAGTTTTTCGGTTTCAACCTACGAGCAGTACTTC | CSASFSVSTYEQYF
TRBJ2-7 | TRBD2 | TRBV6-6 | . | TGTGCCACCAGCCCGGGAGGGGGGTTCGCCTACGAGCAGTACTTC | CATSPGGGFAYEQYF
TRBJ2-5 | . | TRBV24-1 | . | TGCGCCACCAGTGAACCCCGGCAGGACCAAGAGACCCAGTACTTC | CATSEPRQDQETQYF
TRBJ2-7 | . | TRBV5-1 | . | TGCGCCAGCAGCTCGCTAACAGGCACTAGCTCCTACGAGCAGTACTTC | CASSSLTGTSSYEQYF
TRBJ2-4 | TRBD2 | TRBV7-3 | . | TGTGCCAGCAGCTTAACGCGGGGGGATGAGCAGTACTTC | CASSLTRGDEQYF
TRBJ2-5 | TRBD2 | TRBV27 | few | TGTGCCAGCAGTTTTGACGCGGGGGGAGAGACCCAGTACTTC | CASSFDAGGETQYF
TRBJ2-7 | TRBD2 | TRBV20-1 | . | TGCAGTGCTAGAGATGTTGCGGCTAGCGGGAGCCACGAGCAGTACTTC | CSARDVAASGSHEQYF
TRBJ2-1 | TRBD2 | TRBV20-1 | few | TGCAGTGAGCGGGGTAGCTCCTACAATGAGCAGTTCTTC | CSERGSSYNEQFF
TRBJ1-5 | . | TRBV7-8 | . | TGTGCCAGCAGCTTAGTCGCTGGCAACCGGGCAAATCAGCCCCAGCATTTT | CASSLVAGNRANQPQHF
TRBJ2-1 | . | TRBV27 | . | TGTGCCAGCATGCTATACAATGAGCAGTTCTTC | CASMLYNEQFF
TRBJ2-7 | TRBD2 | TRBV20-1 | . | TGCAGTGCTACCGAGCGGGAAGGGCGGTACGAGCAGTACTTC | CSATEREGRYEQYF
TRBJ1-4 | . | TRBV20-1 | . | TGCAGTGCTAGACACCCCGCCGGGCTAAGGCATGAAAAACTGTTTTTT | CSARHPAGLRHEKLFF
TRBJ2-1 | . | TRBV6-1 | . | TGTGCCAGCACAATAGTCGGAGGGCCTGGAGATGAGCAGTTCTTC | CASTIVGGPGDEQFF
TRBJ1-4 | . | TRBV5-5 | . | TGTGCCAGCAGCTTGGAGATAGGGACAACTAATGAAAAACTGTTTTTT | CASSLEIGTTNEKLFF
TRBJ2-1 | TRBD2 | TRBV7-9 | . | TGTGCCAGCAGCGGGAGCGGGAGTGAGTACAATGAGCAGTTCTTC | CASSGSGSEYNEQFF
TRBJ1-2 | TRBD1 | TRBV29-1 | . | TGCAGCGTACACAGGGGAGTATATGGCTACACCTTC | CSVHRGVYGYTF
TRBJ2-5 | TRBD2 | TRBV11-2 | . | TGTGCCAGCAGCTTAGATCGGGGAGGGAAAGAGACCCAGTACTTC | CASSLDRGGKETQYF
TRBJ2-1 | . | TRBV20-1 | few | TGCAGTGCTAGAGATTTGGCGCCCCCGGATGAGCAGTTCTTC | CSARDLAPPDEQFF
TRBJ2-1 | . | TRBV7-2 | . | TGTGCCAGCAGCTTAGCAGGGACTCACCTAAAGGTTGAGCAGTTCTTC | CASSLAGTHLKVEQFF
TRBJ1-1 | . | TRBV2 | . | TGTGCCAGCACGCGAGGACACCCGAACACTGAAGCTTTCTTT | CASTRGHPNTEAFF
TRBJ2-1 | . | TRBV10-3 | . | TGTGCCATCAGGGGTTCAGGGGCAGGCTTGTGGTTCTTC | CAIRGSGAGLWFF
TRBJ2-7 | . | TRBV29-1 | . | TGCAGCGTTGAAGATGTAGGCAGTTCCTACGAGCAGTACTTC | CSVEDVGSSYEQYF
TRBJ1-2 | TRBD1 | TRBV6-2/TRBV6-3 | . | TGTGCCAGCAGGGCCATGGCGAACAGGGGGCAAGGCTACACCTTC | CASRAMANRGQGYTF
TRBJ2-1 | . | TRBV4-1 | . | TGCGCCAGCAGCCAACCTCAGGGGGAGGGCCCTTGGACGCAGTTCTTC | CASSQPQGEGPWTQFF
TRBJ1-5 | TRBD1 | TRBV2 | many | TGTGCCAGCCGACAGGGCTGGTATCCTCTTAGCAATCAGCCCCAGCATTTT | CASRQGWYPLSNQPQHF
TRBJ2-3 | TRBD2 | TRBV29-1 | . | TGCAGCGTTGAAGTGGGAGGGTCTGGAGATACGCAGTATTTT | CSVEVGGSGDTQYF
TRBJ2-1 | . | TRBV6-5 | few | TGTGCCAGCAGTTATAATGCGGGACGGAGCCCCCTTGAGCAGTTCTTC | CASSYNAGRSPLEQFF
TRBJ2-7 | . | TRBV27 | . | TGTGCCAGCAGTTCCCCCCGGGGGACCGAGCAGTACTTC | CASSSPRGTEQYF
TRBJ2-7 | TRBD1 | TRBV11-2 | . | TGTGCCAGCAGCGGACTTCCAGGGGGCGGACACGAGCAGTACTTC | CASSGLPGGGHEQYF
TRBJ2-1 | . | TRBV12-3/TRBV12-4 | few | TGTGCCAGCAGTAAACGTGCGGCGGGGTCCTACAATGAGCAGTTCTTC | CASSKRAAGSYNEQFF
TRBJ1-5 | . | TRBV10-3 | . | TGTGCCATCAGGACCCCGACCGGGCCGACAGCCCAGCATTTT | CAIRTPTGPTAQHF